The rows below give T cell receptor beta chains drawn from one sample of a study of CD8 T cells in ankylosing spondylitis. TCRdb analysed the 5' RACE reads with MiXCR anew, one entry per CDR3 protein. The sample contains around 340,000 distinct CDR3 sequences, 20% of which appear only once. Material for sequencing was blood, either unsorted or a sorted T cell fraction (not recorded which). The receptors stem from a male donor with ankylosing spondylitis or in good health (not recorded which). CDR3s leave out the opening cysteine and the closing phenylalanine or tryptophan.

len | j_gene | v_gene | CDR3aa
9 | TRBJ2-7 | TRBV10-3 | ATYRDYEQY
12 | TRBJ2-2 | TRBV7-2 | ASSLVLEGGELF
11 | TRBJ2-1 | TRBV12-3/TRBV12-4 | ASSQGVANEQF
13 | TRBJ2-2 | TRBV12-3/TRBV12-4 | ATIKDRGHTGELF
11 | TRBJ1-1 | TRBV11-2 | ASSLVGRGEAF
16 | TRBJ2-4 | TRBV18 | ASSPEPWGGLVKNIQY
15 | TRBJ2-1 | TRBV4-1 | ASSQDPAPPGAGMQF
12 | TRBJ2-7 | TRBV5-6 | ASSLAPSDYEQY
10 | TRBJ2-2 | TRBV29-1 | SVEDVTGELF
12 | TRBJ2-3 | TRBV5-6 | ASSLWPRVDTQY
11 | TRBJ2-1 | TRBV2 | ASSEVGGNEQF
11 | TRBJ2-7 | TRBV27 | ASTPRGTYEQY
12 | TRBJ2-5 | TRBV13 | ASSARLAEETQY
11 | TRBJ2-7 | TRBV29-1 | SDTGTGAYEQY
14 | TRBJ2-2 | TRBV20-1 | SARDRLRVGTGELF
11 | TRBJ2-3 | TRBV29-1 | SAPGRGTDTQY
13 | TRBJ1-1 | TRBV12-3/TRBV12-4 | ASSLGSVMNTEAF
13 | TRBJ1-6 | TRBV12-3/TRBV12-4 | ASSLVMAYNSPLH
13 | TRBJ2-1 | TRBV11-2 | ASSPPGTANNEQF
13 | TRBJ2-7 | TRBV7-9 | ASSLGPGQYYEQY
13 | TRBJ2-1 | TRBV9 | ASSVAGFSYNEQF
13 | TRBJ1-2 | TRBV7-9 | ASSLGPTGGGGYT
15 | TRBJ2-2 | TRBV10-3 | AISESAGGEDTGELF
11 | TRBJ2-5 | TRBV2 | ASKDSLRETQY
12 | TRBJ1-6 | TRBV12-3/TRBV12-4 | ASNLGSLNSPLH
14 | TRBJ2-5 | TRBV2 | ASSEWGQGIQETQY
12 | TRBJ2-5 | TRBV20-1 | CAREWGGVETQY
13 | TRBJ2-3 | TRBV19 | ASSGSSLSADTQY
14 | TRBJ2-1 | TRBV20-1 | SARGTSGLVDNEQF